This TCR beta chain was sequenced for a study of CXCR3-negative and CXCR3-positive naive CD8 T cells. The authors made the TRB cDNA libraries by 5' RACE using UMI labels. With the 5' RACE reads reprocessed, TCRdb shows one record per CDR3 protein and no DNA. The specimen's table records about 40,000 distinct CDR3 sequences. In germline, CDR1 is SQVTM, CDR2 ANQGSEA. The CDR3 spans 15 residues. Sorting yielded triplicates of 300,000 cells for each CD8+ T cell subset. This receptor was obtained from a human donor in good health. Some clones in this sample may be carry-over from other donors' samples. The chain carries TRBV29-1 and TRBJ2-2; TCRdb's D call, TRBD1, is unchecked because there is no DNA. The specimen sequenced was memory CD8+ T cells from blood. This chain's CDR3 is CSVEDGQGRAGELFF.